One sample yielded the 13 T cell receptor beta chains listed below, sequenced in a study of cytomegalovirus exposure and HLA in healthy donors. PCR primers comprised 60 Vbeta and 13 Jbeta primers. This table comes from immunoSEQ multiplex PCR, and its TCRdb copy is limited to in-frame clones, with some not included. Its table lists approximately 82,000 clones. The specimen sequenced was PBMCs. These receptors were obtained from a woman aged 60-75 years in good health and CMV-seronegative.

This sequence joins TRBV28 and TRBJ2-7; D is possibly TRBD2 (5 bases). V lost 6 bases and J lost 0, with 9 bases in between. The length of the CDR3 is 13 residues. The germline gives CDR1 MDHEN, CDR2 SYDVKM. CDR3 sequence (DNA): TGTGCCAGCAGCACCGGGAACTCCTACGAGCAGTACTTC. Translating gives CASSTGNSYEQYF. Looking up the rest from reference TRBV28 and TRBJ2-7 gives the full variable domain: DVKVTQSSRYLVKRTGEKVFLECVQDMDHENMFWYRQDPGLGLRLIYFSYDVKMKEKGDIPEGYSVSREKKERFSLILESASTNQTSMYLCASSTGNSYEQYFGPGTRLTVT.

The rearrangement joins TRBV10-3 to TRBJ2-1, with 7 positions matching TRBD2. Trimming took 4 bases from V and 4 from J; bases not matched to a gene: 7. Germline CDR1 reads ENHRY; CDR2 reads SYGVKD. The CDR3 spans 15 residues. The CDR3 protein is CAISVSAGAYNEQFF. The DNA for the CDR3 is TGTGCCATCAGTGTCTCTGCGGGAGCTTACAATGAGCAGTTCTTC.

The chain uses TRBV9 and TRBJ2-1, with 13 bases aligning to TRBD2. J was trimmed by 6 bases and V by 4 bases; bases with no gene match: 7. Germline V gene data show CDR1 as SGDLS and CDR2 as YYNGEE. The CDR3 is made up of 16 amino acids. CDR3 sequence (DNA): TGTGCCAGCAGCAGTACCGGGACTAGCGGGATCAATGAGCAGTTCTTC. It is translated as CASSSTGTSGINEQFF.

This sequence joins TRBV7-9 and TRBJ1-2; the match to TRBD1 covers 7 bases. The ends lost 11 bases at V and 4 bases at J; junction bases unmatched: 16. The germline V gene encodes CDR1 SEHNR and CDR2 FQNEAQ (reference sequence). This CDR3 spans 15 amino acids. The CDR3 protein is CAGTDTMRGPYGYTF. For the CDR3, the DNA is TGTGCCGGCACCGACACGATGAGGGGGCCCTATGGCTACACCTTC.

The V and J genes are TRBV7-2 and TRBJ1-5; D might be TRBD1 (5 bases). Per germline, CDR1 SGHTA and CDR2 FQGNSA. This CDR3 comprises 14 residues. The V gene lost 1 base and the J gene lost 7 bases, with 11 bases spanning the gap. The CDR3 sequence: CASSLGGGGQPQHF. In DNA, the CDR3 is TGTGCCAGCAGCTTAGGGGGGGGTGGGCAGCCCCAGCATTTT. The full variable domain, with the rest looked up from reference TRBV7-2 and TRBJ1-5, is GAGVSQSPSNKVTEKGKDVELRCDPISGHTALYWYRQSLGQGLEFLIYFQGNSAPDKSGLPSDRFSAERTGGSVSTLTIQRTQQEDSAVYLCASSLGGGGQPQHFGDGTRLSIL.

The rearrangement joins TRBV7-9 to TRBJ2-1; 14 positions agree with TRBD2. Germline loops: CDR1 SEHNR, CDR2 FQNEAQ (reference sequence). V gave up 0 bases and J gave up 8 bases; unmatched junction bases: 9. The CDR3 sequence is 18 residues long. The CDR3 loop reads CASSLARRGLAGVDEQFF. In DNA, the CDR3 is TGTGCCAGCAGCTTAGCCCGGCGGGGACTAGCGGGAGTGGATGAGCAGTTCTTC.

This chain links TRBV2 with TRBJ1-4; 9 bases line up with TRBD1. Germline values: CDR1 SNHLY, CDR2 FYNNEI. The CDR3 is made up of 14 amino acids. J gave up 8 bases and V 6 bases, and 7 bases lay outside the gene matches. CDR3 sequence reads: CASRGTGSLEKLFF. The CDR3 nucleotides read TGTGCCAGCAGGGGGACAGGGAGCTTAGAAAAACTGTTTTTT.

The genes are TRBV2 and TRBJ2-7; 9 nucleotides line up with TRBD2. Germline V gives CDR1 SNHLY, CDR2 FYNNEI. CDR3 size: 14 residues. The V and J ends lost 5 bases and 5 bases, in that order; junction bases with no gene match: 7. CDR3 loop: CASSPQAGGHEQYF. The CDR3, as DNA: TGTGCCAGCAGTCCCCAAGCGGGAGGTCACGAGCAGTACTTC.

The CDR3 nucleotides read TGCAGCGCGTTAGCGGGAGGCGCGAACACCGGGGAGCTGTTTTTT. Residues: CSALAGGANTGELFF. The chain uses TRBV29-1 and TRBJ2-2; 10 bases match TRBD2. After removal of 7 bases from V and 0 bases from J, the junction contained 5 bases not matched to a gene. The CDR3 runs to 15 residues. Germline-derived CDR1 and CDR2 are SQVTM and ANQGSEA.

The chain has TRBV30 and TRBJ1-3; D uncertain. This CDR3 contains 16 residues. From germline, CDR1 is GTSNPN and CDR2 SVGIG (reference sequence). Trimming stripped 4 bases from V and 0 bases from J, with 16 bases between. CDR3 in DNA: TGTGCCTGGACTGGAGCGACGGATCACTCTGGAAACACCATATATTTT. This sequence encodes CAWTGATDHSGNTIYF.

The rearrangement uses TRBV6-5 and TRBJ1-1; D is ambiguous. Trimming left V 4 bases short and J 8 bases short, with 5 bases between. The length of the CDR3 is 10 residues. Germline CDR1 and CDR2: MNHEY and SVGAGI. CDR3 DNA: TGTGCCAGCAGTTCTCGGGAAGCTTTCTTT. Its translation is CASSSREAFF.

J is TRBJ2-1 and V is TRBV13; 7 positions agree with TRBD2. From germline, CDR1 is PRHDT and CDR2 FYEKMQ (reference sequence). The CDR3 length is 15 residues. V was pared by 2 bases and J by 7 bases, with 8 bases of the junction left unmatched. The CDR3 coding sequence is TGTGCCAGCAGCTTATCGGGGGGAGGTAGAAATGAGCAGTTCTTC. It codes for CASSLSGGGRNEQFF.

The rearrangement joins TRBV5-1 to TRBJ2-7, with 8 positions matching TRBD1. Per germline, CDR1 SGHRS and CDR2 YFSETQ. V lost 0 bases, J lost 5 bases, and 10 bases stayed unmatched. The CDR3 totals 16 residues. CDR3 coding DNA: TGCGCCAGCAGCTTGGGGATCAGGGGGCGCGGGCACGAGCAGTACTTC. Its protein is CASSLGIRGRGHEQYF.